This T cell receptor (beta chain) was recorded in a study of shared clonotypes between healthy human individuals. Study outcomes and limitations: Despite large depth, rarefaction showed incomplete sorted-subset sequencing.

The V end lost 2 bases, the J end lost 4 bases, and 20 bases lay between the germline ends. In germline, CDR1 is SNHLY, CDR2 FYNNEI. The CDR3 has 17 residues. About this clone itself: The antigen remains undetermined.

For each subset, genomic DNA was distributed in equal portions over several immunoSEQ plates. Repertoires were generated with immunoSEQ multiplex PCR, while TCRdb's copy carries only in-frame clones and drops some. Of roughly 2 million clones listed, approximately 94% were seen once; the top ten hold roughly 1%. Only CD45RO-negative cells positively selected for CCR7 counted as naive CD8 cells, so terminally differentiated effector memory CD45RA+ cells were excluded. This chain connects TRBV2 to TRBJ1-2; a weak D match, TRBD1 (5 bases). Sequencing used naive CD8+ T cells sorted from blood. The source of this sequence is a man younger than 35 in good health. CDR3 nucleotides: TGTGCCAGCAGTGAATCGCTTCTAGCGACAGAGATCTATGGCTACACCTTC. Its protein product is CASSESLLATEIYGYTF. Combining the CDR3 with reference TRBV2 and TRBJ1-2 gives the whole variable domain EPEVTQTPSHQVTQMGQEVILRCVPISNHLYFYWYRQILGQKVEFLVSFYNNEISEKSEIFDDQFSVERPDGSNFTLKIRSTKLEDSAMYFCASSESLLATEIYGYTFGSGTRLTVV.